This T cell receptor beta chain emerged from a study of T cell responses to AZD1222 COVID-19 vaccine. Study-level background: Second doses that came at about 4 or about 12 weeks were put together.

Findings of the study overall: Baseline seropositivity occurred in only a handful of AZD1222 recipients. Once two AZD1222 doses were given, Spike-specific TCR breadth and depth went up.

The CDR3 is made up of 11 amino acids. Per the germline V gene, CDR1 is MNHEY and CDR2 is SVGAGI. The V end lost 2 bases, the J end lost 7 bases, and 3 bases lay between the germline ends. Assay used: immunoSEQ multiplex PCR; TCRdb lists only in-frame clones, some missing. The sample includes just under 95,000 clones, 86% of them seen just once. Remarks on this clone: Its antigen remains unknown.

The source material was peripheral blood, sampled on day 0 of AZD1222 vaccination. This sequence originates from an adult in good health. V and J are TRBV6-5 and TRBJ2-1, with unresolved D. In DNA form, the CDR3 reads TGTGCCAGCAGTTACCTAAATGAGCAGTTCTTC. Protein: CASSYLNEQFF.